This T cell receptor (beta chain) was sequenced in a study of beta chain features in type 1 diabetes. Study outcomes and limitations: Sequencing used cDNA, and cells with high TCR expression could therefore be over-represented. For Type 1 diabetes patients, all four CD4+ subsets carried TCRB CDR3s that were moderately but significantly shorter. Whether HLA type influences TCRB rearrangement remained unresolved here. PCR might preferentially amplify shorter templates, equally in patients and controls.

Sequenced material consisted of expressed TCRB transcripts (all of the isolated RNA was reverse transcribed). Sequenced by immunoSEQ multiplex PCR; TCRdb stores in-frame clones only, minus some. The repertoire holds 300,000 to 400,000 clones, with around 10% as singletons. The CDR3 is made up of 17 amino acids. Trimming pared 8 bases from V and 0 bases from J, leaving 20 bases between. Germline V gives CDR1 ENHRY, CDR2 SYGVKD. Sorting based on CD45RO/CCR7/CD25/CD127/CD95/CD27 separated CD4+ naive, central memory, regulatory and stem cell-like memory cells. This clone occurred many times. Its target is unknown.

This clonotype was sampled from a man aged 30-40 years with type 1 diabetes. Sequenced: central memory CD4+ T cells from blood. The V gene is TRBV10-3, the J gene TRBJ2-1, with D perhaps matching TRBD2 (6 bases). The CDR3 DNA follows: TGTGCCATCCGAGGTAGCGGATCCTCTTCCTCCTACAATGAGCAGTTCTTC. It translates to CAIRGSGSSSSYNEQFF.